The clone carrying this T cell receptor beta chain was detected once. Data came from immunoSEQ multiplex PCR; TCRdb stores just in-frame clones and leaves some out. This sample has about 110,000 clones, with approximately 84% found just once. This record belongs to a study of control samples from healthy donors and cancer patients. Trimming shortened V by 5 bases and J by 10 bases, and 10 bases separated the two germline ends. Looked up from germline, CDR1 is MDHEN and CDR2 is SYDVKM. CDR3 length equals 11 residues. Sequenced: blood. This TCR was recovered from a man in his late teens or twenties in good health. The V and J genes are TRBV28 and TRBJ2-3, with D uncertain. The CDR3 loop reads CASSPKHSQYF. The CDR3 DNA reads as TGTGCCAGCAGTCCCAAGCACTCGCAGTATTTT.